Listed below are T cell receptor beta chains from one sample, sequenced in a study of blood T cell repertoires in COVID-19. Data came from immunoSEQ multiplex PCR; TCRdb stores just in-frame clones and leaves some out. This table holds around 250,000 clones, roughly 82% found once. Sequenced input: PBMCs or T cells enriched from blood (not recorded which). The receptors stem from a woman in her forties or fifties who had recovered from COVID-19. CDR3s include the opening cysteine and the closing phenylalanine or tryptophan. The D gene is left open where the match is weak. Where a row states a size, it is once, few, many or the class of an expanded clone; other rows omit it.

D: TRBD1
J: TRBJ2-5
V: TRBV27
size: -
DNA: TGTGCCAGCAGTTCGGAACAGGGGACCTTGGAGACCCAGTACTTC
CDR3: CASSSEQGTLETQYF

D: -
J: TRBJ2-1
V: TRBV3-1/TRBV3-2
size: -
DNA: TGTGCCAGCAGCCCAGGTCAGGAAACCTACAATGAGCAGTTCTTC
CDR3: CASSPGQETYNEQFF

D: -
J: TRBJ1-1
V: TRBV12-3/TRBV12-4
size: -
DNA: TGTGCCAGCAGTTTACAGGTAAACACTGAAGCTTTCTTT
CDR3: CASSLQVNTEAFF

D: -
J: TRBJ1-1
V: TRBV3-1/TRBV3-2
size: -
DNA: TGTGCCAGCAGCCAAGGCGGGGAAGCTTTCTTT
CDR3: CASSQGGEAFF

D: -
J: TRBJ2-7
V: TRBV27
size: -
DNA: TGTGCCAGCAGAAGCTGGGTGGGCGACCAAATGTACGAGCAGTACTTC
CDR3: CASRSWVGDQMYEQYF

D: TRBD1
J: TRBJ1-1
V: TRBV6-2/TRBV6-3
size: -
DNA: TGTGCCAGCAGTTGGGGGGACAGGATTGAATTAATAGCTTTCTTT
CDR3: CASSWGDRIELIAFF

D: TRBD2
J: TRBJ2-7
V: TRBV25-1
size: -
DNA: TGTGCCAGCAGTGGCCGAACTTTCGGGGGGGGACACGAGCAGTACTTC
CDR3: CASSGRTFGGGHEQYF

D: -
J: TRBJ2-7
V: TRBV12-3/TRBV12-4
size: -
DNA: TGTGCCAGCAGTTCCCGACAGCCCTACGAGCAGTACTTC
CDR3: CASSSRQPYEQYF

D: -
J: TRBJ1-3
V: TRBV6-5
size: -
DNA: TGTGCCAGCAGTTACGGCAGGGCTGGAAACACCATATATTTT
CDR3: CASSYGRAGNTIYF

D: -
J: TRBJ1-2
V: TRBV18
size: once
DNA: TGTGCCAGCTCACCGAGGGATAACTATGGCTACACCTTC
CDR3: CASSPRDNYGYTF

D: TRBD1
J: TRBJ1-1
V: TRBV7-9
size: -
DNA: TGTGCCAGCAGCCGGGACAGTGAAGCTTTCTTT
CDR3: CASSRDSEAFF

D: -
J: TRBJ1-1
V: TRBV7-9
size: -
DNA: TGTGCCAGCAGCTTAGGTGCAGGGATTACTGAAGCTTTCTTT
CDR3: CASSLGAGITEAFF

D: TRBD1
J: TRBJ1-1
V: TRBV15
size: -
DNA: TGTGCCACCAGCCCATACAGGGGGACGGACACTGAAGCTTTCTTT
CDR3: CATSPYRGTDTEAFF

D: -
J: TRBJ1-1
V: TRBV20-1
size: -
DNA: TGCAGTGCTATCTTCGGCACTGAAGCTTTCTTT
CDR3: CSAIFGTEAFF

D: TRBD2
J: TRBJ2-1
V: TRBV6-2/TRBV6-3
size: -
DNA: TGTGCCAGCAGCTCAATCCCGACTAGCGGGGGGACGTTCTTC
CDR3: CASSSIPTSGGTFF

D: -
J: TRBJ2-3
V: TRBV25-1
size: -
DNA: TGTGCCAGCAGTGAATATTACACAGATACGCAGTATTTT
CDR3: CASSEYYTDTQYF